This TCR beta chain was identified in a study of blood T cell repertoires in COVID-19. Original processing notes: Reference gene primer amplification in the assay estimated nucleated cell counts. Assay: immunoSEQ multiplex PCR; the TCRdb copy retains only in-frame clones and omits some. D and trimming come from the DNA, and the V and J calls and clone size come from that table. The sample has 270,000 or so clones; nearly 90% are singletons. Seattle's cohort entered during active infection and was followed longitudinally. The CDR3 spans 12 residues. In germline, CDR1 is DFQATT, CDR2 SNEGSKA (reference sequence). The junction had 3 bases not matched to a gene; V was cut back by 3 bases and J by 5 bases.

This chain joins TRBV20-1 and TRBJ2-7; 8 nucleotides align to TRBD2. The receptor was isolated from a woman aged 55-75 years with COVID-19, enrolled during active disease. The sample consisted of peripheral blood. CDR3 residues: CSASTGGNEQYF. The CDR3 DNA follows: TGCAGTGCTAGTACGGGGGGGAACGAGCAGTACTTC.